Below are 15 T cell receptor beta chains sequenced from a single sample in a study of T cell clonotyping in hematopoietic cell transplantation. Profiled with immunoSEQ multiplex PCR; TCRdb holds only in-frame clones, not every one. The repertoire includes more than 900 clones, approximately 80% of them detected once, and more than 14% sits in the top ten. Sequenced material: PBMCs, taken 30 days after allogeneic stem cell transplant. All receptors come from a female patient between 50 and 59 years old who had an allogeneic stem cell transplant, so the T cells may come from the graft donor. Some clones in this sample may be carry-over from other donors' samples.

The chain couples TRBV11-2 to TRBJ2-7; 14 bases are a match to TRBD2. J gave up 1 base and V 5 bases, and 7 bases lay outside the gene matches. The CDR3 is made up of 17 amino acids. Germline V lookup: CDR1 SGHAT, CDR2 FQNNGV. Here the CDR3 reads CASSRLAGGRRSYEQYF. In DNA form, the CDR3 reads TGTGCCAGCAGCCGACTAGCGGGAGGGAGACGTTCCTACGAGCAGTACTTC.

The CDR3 DNA reads TGTGCCAGCAGTGTGACAGGGGACCCATTACTTTGGGAGCAGTACTTC. Encoded protein: CASSVTGDPLLWEQYF. The rearrangement uses TRBV27 and TRBJ2-7; TRBD1 matches at 8 bases. Germline-derived CDR1 and CDR2 are MNHEY and SMNVEV (reference sequence). The CDR3 loop spans 16 amino acids. Losses at the gene ends were 5 bases for V and 7 bases for J; bases not matched to a gene: 16.

V and J are TRBV4-2 and TRBJ1-3; 8 bases map to TRBD1. The CDR3 loop spans 21 amino acids. Germline V gene sequence: CDR1 LGHNA, CDR2 YNFKEQ. J gave up 0 bases and V 0 bases, and 16 bases lay outside the gene matches. The DNA for the CDR3 is TGTGCCAGCAGCCAAGAGCTCCCAGCCAGGGGGCTTACGAGCTCTGGAAACACCATATATTTT. Its translation is CASSQELPARGLTSSGNTIYF.

The chain links TRBV10-2 to TRBJ2-2; 12 bases are shared with TRBD1. Germline V gene lookup returns CDR1 WSHSY and CDR2 SAAADI. With V trimmed by 6 bases and J by 4 bases, 6 bases remained unmatched. The CDR3 runs to 16 residues. The CDR3 loop reads CASSTGTGGRTGELFF. The CDR3 DNA is TGCGCCAGCAGCACCGGGACAGGGGGCCGCACCGGGGAGCTGTTTTTT.

The chain couples TRBV7-9 to TRBJ2-5; D unresolved. The CDR3 is 15 amino acids. Between the trimmed V and J ends, which lost 3 bases and 0 bases, there was a span of 11 bases. Germline loops: CDR1 SEHNR, CDR2 FQNEAQ (reference sequence). In DNA, the CDR3 is TGTGCCAGCAGCTTTTCTTCGAGAAACCAAGAGACCCAGTACTTC. Translated, it gives CASSFSSRNQETQYF.

V gene TRBV11-3 combines with J gene TRBJ2-1, with D possibly being TRBD1 or TRBD2 (5 bases each). V lost 5 bases and J lost 6, with 20 bases in between. Looked up from germline, CDR1 is SGHNT and CDR2 is YENEEA. The CDR3 loop spans 16 amino acids. The CDR3 region is CASSQVGWGIGNEQFF. In DNA, the CDR3 is TGTGCCAGCAGCCAGGTGGGGTGGGGGATCGGCAATGAGCAGTTCTTC.

The rearrangement links TRBV5-4 to TRBJ2-7; 7 bases match TRBD2. CDR1 is SGHNT, CDR2 YYREEE, per germline (reference sequence). This CDR3 is 16 amino acids long. V was clipped by 0 bases and J by 1 base; unmatched bases: 7. The CDR3 nucleotides read TGTGCCAGCAGCTTGGGGGGGGTAGCGGGTTCCTACGAGCAGTACTTC. It translates to CASSLGGVAGSYEQYF.

J is TRBJ1-5 and V is TRBV7-2; 7 bases match TRBD1. The CDR3 has 15 amino acids. Germline V gene sequence: CDR1 SGHTA, CDR2 FQGNSA. Unmatched junction bases numbered 3, after V lost 4 bases and J lost 0 bases. The chain's CDR3 is CASSWTGHSNQPQHF. DNA of the CDR3: TGTGCCAGCAGCTGGACAGGTCATAGCAATCAGCCCCAGCATTTT.

The chain employs TRBV9 and TRBJ2-1; TRBD1 aligns across 11 bases. Germline-derived CDR1 and CDR2 are SGDLS and YYNGEE. The CDR3 runs 18 residues. Germline trimming cut 3 bases from V and 2 bases from J; bases unmatched to any gene: 10. The DNA for the CDR3 is TGTGCCAGCAGCGGTAGCCGGGACAGGGGGGTCCCCTACAATGAGCAGTTCTTC. Translation: CASSGSRDRGVPYNEQFF. Full variable domain (rest looked up from reference TRBV9 and TRBJ2-1): DSGVTQTPKHLITATGQRVTLRCSPRSGDLSVYWYQQSLDQGLQFLIQYYNGEERAKGNILERFSAQQFPDLHSELNLSSLELGDSALYFCASSGSRDRGVPYNEQFFGPGTRLTVL.

The chain recombines TRBV19 with TRBJ1-1; D is uncertain. Germline CDR1 and CDR2: LNHDA and SQIVND (reference sequence). This CDR3 is 16 amino acids long. Trimming pared 0 bases from V and 6 bases from J, leaving 17 bases between. The CDR3 spells CASSIDSTSGLAEAFF. The CDR3 nucleotides are TGTGCCAGTAGTATAGACAGCACGTCTGGGTTAGCTGAAGCTTTCTTT.

The chain uses TRBV6-9 and TRBJ2-7, with D possibly matching TRBD2 (6 bases). The CDR3 extends over 16 amino acids. Trimming took off 5 bases at V and 1 base at J, with 18 bases between the two ends. Looked up from germline, CDR1 is MNHGY and CDR2 is SVAAGI. CDR3 nucleotide sequence: TGTGCCAGCAGTGATCTAAGCGGGTACAATTCCTACGAGCAGTACTTC. This sequence encodes CASSDLSGYNSYEQYF.

This rearrangement joins TRBV23-1 to TRBJ2-7; D not certain. TRBV23-1 counts as an open reading frame of uncertain function. Trimming removed 0 bases at V and 6 bases at J, with 12 bases between. This CDR3 comprises 14 residues. CDR3 nucleotide sequence: TGCGCCAGCAGTCAATCTTTCAGGTTGTGCGAGCAGTACTTC. Translated: CASSQSFRLCEQYF.

The V call is TRBV9, the J call TRBJ2-5; the D is unclear. The CDR3 runs 13 residues. Germline V gene data show CDR1 as SGDLS and CDR2 as YYNGEE. V dropped 1 base and J dropped 5 bases, with 9 bases sitting between them. The CDR3 DNA is TGTGCCAGCAGCGTATCCCGTTCGGAGACCCAGTACTTC. It encodes CASSVSRSETQYF.

This chain uses TRBV27 with TRBJ1-2; tentative D call: TRBD1 (5 bases). CDR1 is MNHEY, CDR2 SMNVEV, per germline (reference sequence). This CDR3 has 15 amino acids. V dropped 7 bases and J dropped 4 bases, with 19 bases sitting between them. In DNA, the CDR3 is TGTGCCAGCACCCGACCGATAGACAGAAGCTATGGCTACACCTTC. Residues: CASTRPIDRSYGYTF.

This clone was recorded a few times. V is TRBV19 and J is TRBJ2-1, with no clear D. CDR3 size: 15 residues. Germline V gene lookup returns CDR1 LNHDA and CDR2 SQIVND (reference sequence). Between the trimmed V and J ends, which lost 7 bases and 3 bases, there was a span of 16 bases. The CDR3 coding sequence is TGTGCCAGTACCCCCGTTGACGGCTACTACAATGAGCAGTTCTTC. It yields the protein CASTPVDGYYNEQFF.